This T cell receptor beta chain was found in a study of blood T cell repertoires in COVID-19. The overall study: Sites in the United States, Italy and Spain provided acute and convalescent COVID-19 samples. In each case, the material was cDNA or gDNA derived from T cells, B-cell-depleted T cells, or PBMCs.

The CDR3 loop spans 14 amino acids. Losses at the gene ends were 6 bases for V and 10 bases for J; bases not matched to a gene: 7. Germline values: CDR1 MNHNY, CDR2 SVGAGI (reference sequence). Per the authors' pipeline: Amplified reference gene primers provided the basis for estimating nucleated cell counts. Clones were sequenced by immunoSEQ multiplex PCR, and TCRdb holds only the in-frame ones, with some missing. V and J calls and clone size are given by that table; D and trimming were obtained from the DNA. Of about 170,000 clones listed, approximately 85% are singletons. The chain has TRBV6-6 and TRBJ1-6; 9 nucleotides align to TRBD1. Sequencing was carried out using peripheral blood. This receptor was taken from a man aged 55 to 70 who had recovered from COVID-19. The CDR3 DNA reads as TGTGCCAGCAGACAGGGGGCGGGGGGCTCACCCCTCCACTTT. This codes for CASRQGAGGSPLHF.